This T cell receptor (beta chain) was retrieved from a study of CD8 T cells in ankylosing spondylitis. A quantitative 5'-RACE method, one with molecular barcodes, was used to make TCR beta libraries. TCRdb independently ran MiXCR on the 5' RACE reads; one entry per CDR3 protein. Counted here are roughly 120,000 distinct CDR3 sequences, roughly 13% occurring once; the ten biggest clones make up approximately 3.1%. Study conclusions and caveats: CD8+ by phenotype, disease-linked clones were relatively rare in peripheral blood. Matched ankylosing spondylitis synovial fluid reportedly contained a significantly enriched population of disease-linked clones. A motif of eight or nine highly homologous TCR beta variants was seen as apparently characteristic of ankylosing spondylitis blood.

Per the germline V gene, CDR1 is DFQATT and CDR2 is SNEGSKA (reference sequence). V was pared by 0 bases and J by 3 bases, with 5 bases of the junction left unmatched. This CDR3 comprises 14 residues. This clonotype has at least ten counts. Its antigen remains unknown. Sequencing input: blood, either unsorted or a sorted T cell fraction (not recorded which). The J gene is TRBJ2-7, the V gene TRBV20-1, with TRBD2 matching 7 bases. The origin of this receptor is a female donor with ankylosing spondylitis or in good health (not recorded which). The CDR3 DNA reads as TGCAGTGCTAGAGATCCAGCGGGATACTACGAGCAGTACTTC. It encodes CSARDPAGYYEQYF.